This is a list of T cell receptor beta chains from one sample in a study of memory CD4+ T cells and cytomegalovirus serostatus. Sequencing was performed with immunoSEQ multiplex PCR; in TCRdb, only in-frame clones are kept and a portion is missing. The sample yields about 25,000 clones, around three quarters seen once. Sequenced: memory CD4+ T cells from blood. These receptors were obtained from an adult in good health and CMV-seronegative. Both conserved end residues are part of each CDR3. The D gene is left open where the match is weak. Not all rows give a size; the values are once, few, many and, for expanded clones, a class.

length: 15
D: NA
J: TRBJ1-5
V: TRBV7-2
size: once
CDR3: CASSPGRSAGQPQHF
DNA: TGTGCCAGCAGCCCCGGACGGTCCGCAGGGCAGCCCCAGCATTTT

length: 15
D: TRBD2
J: TRBJ2-7
V: TRBV7-6
size: NA
CDR3: CASSSLRGGADEQYF
DNA: TGTGCCAGCAGCTCCCTTCGGGGGGGGGCCGACGAGCAGTACTTC

length: 15
D: TRBD1
J: TRBJ1-5
V: TRBV6-1
size: few
CDR3: CASSPGQGLNQPQHF
DNA: TGTGCCAGCAGTCCCGGACAGGGCCTCAATCAGCCCCAGCATTTT

length: 16
D: NA
J: TRBJ1-3
V: TRBV7-8
size: NA
CDR3: CASSLGALGTGNTIYF
DNA: TGTGCCAGCAGCTTAGGGGCTTTGGGGACTGGAAACACCATATATTTT

length: 15
D: TRBD1
J: TRBJ2-1
V: TRBV14
size: NA
CDR3: CASSRDREFYNEQFF
DNA: TGTGCCAGCAGCCGCGACAGGGAGTTTTACAATGAGCAGTTCTTC

length: 15
D: TRBD1
J: TRBJ1-6
V: TRBV4-2
size: medium-sized
CDR3: CASSQGTGFESPLHF
DNA: TGTGCCAGCAGCCAAGGGACAGGGTTTGAGTCACCCCTCCACTTT

length: 16
D: NA
J: TRBJ2-4
V: TRBV7-8
size: NA
CDR3: CASSQVLIGVKNIQYF
DNA: TGTGCCAGCAGCCAAGTGCTGATTGGAGTAAAAAACATTCAGTACTTC

length: 18
D: TRBD2
J: TRBJ2-1
V: TRBV13
size: few
CDR3: CASSLGGSGSGSRNEQFF
DNA: TGTGCCAGCAGCTTAGGGGGTAGCGGGAGCGGTTCAAGAAATGAGCAGTTCTTC

length: 20
D: TRBD1
J: TRBJ1-6
V: TRBV27
size: NA
CDR3: CASSFFFVTGGAGYNSPLHF
DNA: TGTGCCAGCAGTTTTTTTTTCGTAACAGGGGGCGCGGGGTATAATTCACCCCTCCACTTT

length: 15
D: TRBD2
J: TRBJ2-5
V: TRBV30
size: few
CDR3: CAWSPGLANQETQYF
DNA: TGTGCCTGGAGCCCGGGACTAGCAAACCAAGAGACCCAGTACTTC

length: 18
D: NA
J: TRBJ1-5
V: TRBV12-2
size: NA
CDR3: CASRLASSGQGINQPQHF
DNA: TGTGCAAGTCGCTTAGCAAGTTCAGGACAGGGAATAAATCAGCCCCAGCATTTT